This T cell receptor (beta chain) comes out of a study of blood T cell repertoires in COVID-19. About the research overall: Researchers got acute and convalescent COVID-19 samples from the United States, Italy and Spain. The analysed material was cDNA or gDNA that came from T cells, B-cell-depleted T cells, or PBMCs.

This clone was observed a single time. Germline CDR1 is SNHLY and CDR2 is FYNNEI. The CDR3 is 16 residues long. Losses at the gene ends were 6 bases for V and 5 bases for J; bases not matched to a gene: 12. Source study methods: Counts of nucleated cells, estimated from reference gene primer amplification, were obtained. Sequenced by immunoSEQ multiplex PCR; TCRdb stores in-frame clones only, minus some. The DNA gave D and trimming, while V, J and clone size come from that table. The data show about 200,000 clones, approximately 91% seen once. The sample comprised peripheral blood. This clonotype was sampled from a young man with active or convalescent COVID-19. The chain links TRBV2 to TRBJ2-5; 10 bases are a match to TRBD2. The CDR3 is CASSARLAGGSETQYF. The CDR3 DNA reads TGTGCCAGCAGCGCCCGGTTAGCGGGGGGAAGCGAGACCCAGTACTTC.